Each of the 17 T cell receptor beta chains below was sequenced from the same sample in a study of post-analysis software for immune sequencing data. Broader study findings: A few TRBV segments (TRBV5-6, TRBV5-1 and TRBV20-1 among them) occurred more frequently in patients than in controls.

Tagging with unique molecular identifiers was a feature of the TCR beta cDNA libraries. TCRdb processed the PCR reads anew with MiXCR; each CDR3 protein has one entry. The sample holds 380,000 or so distinct CDR3 sequences, roughly 30% seen once. The antigens of these receptors remain unknown. Sequenced: blood. These receptors originate from a girl aged 10 to 17 with multiple sclerosis.

The chain has TRBV25-1 and TRBJ2-7; 10 positions agree with TRBD1. Unmatched junction bases numbered 6, after V lost 10 bases and J lost 0 bases. The V gene's germline CDR1 is MGHDK and CDR2 SYGVNS. The CDR3 spans 14 residues. The CDR3 DNA reads TGTGCCACCGAGGGACAGGGGAACTCCTACGAGCAGTACTTC. This translates into CATEGQGNSYEQYF.

There are many counts of this clonotype. The genes are TRBV20-1 and TRBJ2-7; no definite D call. This CDR3 spans 11 amino acids. Germline V gives CDR1 DFQATT, CDR2 SNEGSKA (reference sequence). Trimming took 0 bases from V and 4 from J, leaving 4 bases between them. The CDR3 bases are TGCAGTGCTAGAGATATGTACGAGCAGTACTTC. Translation gives CSARDMYEQYF.

The J gene is TRBJ1-4, the V gene TRBV7-9, with 9 nucleotides matching TRBD1. The germline CDR1 and CDR2 sequences are SEHNR and FQNEAQ (reference sequence). The CDR3 has 15 amino acids. V dropped 5 bases and J dropped 7; count of bases not matched to a gene: 8. The CDR3 DNA reads as TGTGCCAGCAGCATAGGAACAGGGGGCCTTGAAAAACTGTTTTTT. As protein: CASSIGTGGLEKLFF.

The J gene is TRBJ2-7, the V gene TRBV7-9; D is unclear. Germline V gene data show CDR1 as SEHNR and CDR2 as FQNEAQ (reference sequence). The CDR3 is 16 residues long. V dropped 2 bases and J dropped 1 base, with 15 bases sitting between them. This chain's CDR3 is CASSLSVGSFSYEQYF. The CDR3 DNA reads as TGTGCCAGCAGCTTAAGTGTCGGTTCATTTTCCTACGAGCAGTACTTC.

This clonotype has only a few counts. The gene calls are TRBV29-1 and TRBJ2-3; tentative D call: TRBD2 (5 bases). In germline, CDR1 is SQVTM, CDR2 ANQGSEA. V was cut by 0 bases and J by 3 bases, with 16 bases left in between. The CDR3 length is 16 residues. CDR3 residues: CSVEDWEKLGTDTQYF. The CDR3 DNA is TGCAGCGTTGAAGATTGGGAGAAGTTGGGAACAGATACGCAGTATTTT.

The chain recombines TRBV20-1 with TRBJ2-5; no firm D call. The CDR3 consists of 13 residues. Germline V gene sequence: CDR1 DFQATT, CDR2 SNEGSKA (reference sequence). V was pared by 5 bases and J by 1 base, with 11 bases between. Here the CDR3 DNA reads TGCAGTGCTGTTAGCAACCCCCAAGAGACCCAGTACTTC. This sequence encodes CSAVSNPQETQYF.

This chain connects TRBV20-1 to TRBJ1-2; 7 bases are shared with TRBD1. The V segment lost 3 bases and the J segment 2 bases; nucleotides outside the gene matches: 3. The CDR3 loop spans 13 amino acids. The germline V gene encodes CDR1 DFQATT and CDR2 SNEGSKA (reference sequence). As DNA, the CDR3 is TGCAGTGCTAGTAAGGGACAGAACTATGGCTACACCTTC. Amino acid sequence: CSASKGQNYGYTF.

The genes are TRBV5-5 and TRBJ2-1, with 10 nucleotides matching TRBD1. Looked up from germline, CDR1 is SGHKS and CDR2 is YYEKEE (reference sequence). The CDR3 totals 16 residues. Unmatched junction bases numbered 6, after V lost 6 bases and J lost 0 bases. The CDR3 loop reads CASNPGQGSSYNEQFF. DNA for the CDR3: TGTGCCAGCAACCCGGGACAGGGGAGCTCCTACAATGAGCAGTTCTTC.

V usage is TRBV3-1 and J usage is TRBJ2-3; the match to TRBD2 covers 13 bases. Germline trimming cut 4 bases from V and 0 bases from J; bases unmatched to any gene: 4. The CDR3 spans 17 residues. Germline V lookup: CDR1 LGHDT, CDR2 YNNKEL (reference sequence). CDR3 coding DNA: TGTGCCAGCAGCCGACTAGCGGGGGGTCAGAGCACAGATACGCAGTATTTT. This sequence encodes CASSRLAGGQSTDTQYF.

This chain links TRBV4-2 with TRBJ2-4; 9 nucleotides line up with TRBD2. The V segment lost 4 bases and the J segment 6 bases; nucleotides outside the gene matches: 10. CDR3 length equals 16 residues. CDR1 and CDR2 from the germline V gene are LGHNA and YNFKEQ. The CDR3 DNA sequence: TGTGCCAGCAGCCTCGGGATAGCGGGGGCCCCAAACATTCAGTACTTC. Its translation is CASSLGIAGAPNIQYF.

Comments on this clonotype: Sequence at one end of the junction differs from germline and may be a read error. The rearrangement uses TRBV18 and TRBJ1-2, with 9 bases matching TRBD1. Germline V lookup: CDR1 KGHSH, CDR2 LQKENI. The CDR3 spans 16 residues. In DNA form, the CDR3 reads TGTGTCAGCTCACCGGAACAGGGGGCGGTAATTTCTGGCTACACCTTC. Amino acids: CVSSPEQGAVISGYTF.

This clonotype was detected only once. The chain couples TRBV3-1 to TRBJ2-5; no reliable D call. CDR3 size: 15 residues. V lost 0 bases, J lost 6 bases, and 14 bases lay in between. Germline CDR1 LGHDT, CDR2 YNNKEL (reference sequence). The chain's CDR3 is CASSQESSLRQTQYF. Written as DNA, the CDR3 is TGTGCCAGCAGCCAAGAGTCCAGCCTCCGCCAGACCCAGTACTTC.

The chain links TRBV12-3 or TRBV12-4 to TRBJ2-7; no clear D. The length of the CDR3 is 13 residues. Trimming took off 6 bases at V and 7 bases at J, with 16 bases between the two ends. The CDR3 protein is CASSRPESAEQYF. The CDR3 nucleotides read TGTGCCAGCAGCCGACCCGAGTCAGCGGAGCAGTACTTC.

This clonotype has just a few counts. V and J are TRBV20-1 and TRBJ2-1; 11 nucleotides align to TRBD2. The V gene end was trimmed by 2 bases and the J gene end by 5 bases; junction bases not matched to a gene: 2. The CDR3 spans 14 residues. Germline CDR1 is DFQATT and CDR2 is SNEGSKA (reference sequence). CDR3 protein: CSARSSGGHNEQFF. CDR3 nucleotide sequence: TGCAGTGCTAGATCTAGCGGGGGGCACAATGAGCAGTTCTTC.

This clonotype was seen many times. This chain uses TRBV11-3 with TRBJ2-5, with D uncertain. This CDR3 spans 14 amino acids. The germline V gene has CDR1 SGHNT and CDR2 YENEEA. Deletions cut 5 bases from V and 9 bases from J, with 19 bases between. The CDR3 DNA sequence: TGTGCCAGCAGCCTCGATCTACAACCATACGCCCAGTACTTC. It encodes CASSLDLQPYAQYF.

The V and J genes are TRBV5-1 and TRBJ1-6, with unresolved D. Germline-derived CDR1 and CDR2 are SGHRS and YFSETQ. The ends were cut back, 0 bases at V and 13 bases at J, with 20 bases in the middle. The CDR3 runs to 16 residues. In DNA, the CDR3 is TGCGCCAGCAGCTTGGATTTAATGAGCTCGAGGTCTCCCCTCCACTTT. Translation: CASSLDLMSSRSPLHF.

The rearrangement uses TRBV6-1 and TRBJ1-2; tentative D call: TRBD1 (5 bases). The CDR3 totals 14 residues. Per germline, CDR1 MNHNS and CDR2 SASEGT. V was cut by 0 bases and J by 3 bases, with 8 bases left in between. The DNA of the CDR3 is TGTGCCAGCAGTGAAGCTGGGGGGGACTATGGCTACACCTTC. Its translation: CASSEAGGDYGYTF.